These 14 T cell receptor beta chains were sequenced from one sample in a study of Ad26.COV2.S vaccination and SARS-CoV-2 variants (dated by TCRdb to the early 2020s). Read against the paper, the sample's time point label means: individuals recovered from natural SARS-CoV-2 infection. The library was built by means of the immunoSEQ multiplex PCR assay. The immuneACCESS repertoire file appears here via TCRdb, limited to in-frame rearrangements. These files lack a portion of the clones; in checked studies, under half of the deficit traces to unresolved V genes, and the cause of the others is not known. The sample table shows approximately 340,000 clones, and about 91% are seen once. The biggest ten clones account for about 3.9% of the sample. Sequencing was performed on peripheral blood, taken after recovery from COVID-19. The receptors were gathered from a human donor who had recovered from COVID-19.

About this clone itself: In the same sample, other DNA sequences code for this CDR3. The genes are TRBV9 and TRBJ1-1, with D hard to call. The CDR3 has 12 residues. The ends were cut back, 3 bases at V and 0 bases at J, with 3 bases in the middle. Germline V lookup: CDR1 SGDLS, CDR2 YYNGEE. CDR3 nucleotide sequence: TGTGCCAGCAGCGCCGTGAACACTGAAGCTTTCTTT. Translation gives CASSAVNTEAFF.

This clone was picked up one time. This chain connects TRBV5-6 to TRBJ1-6; D gene uncertain. Trimming removed 4 bases at V and 3 bases at J, with 8 bases between. Germline V lookup: CDR1 SGHDT, CDR2 YYEEEE. The CDR3 spans 14 residues. In nucleotides, the CDR3 is TGTGCCAGCAGCGGCGGGAACTATAATTCACCCCTCCACTTT. Amino acid sequence: CASSGGNYNSPLHF. The whole variable domain, remainder taken from reference TRBV5-6 and TRBJ1-6, is DAGVTQSPTHLIKTRGQQVTLRCSPKSGHDTVSWYQQALGQGPQFIFQYYEEEERQRGNFPDRFSGHQFPNYSSELNVNALLLGDSALYLCASSGGNYNSPLHFGNGTRLTVT.

V and J are TRBV6-5 and TRBJ2-7, with TRBD2 identical over 7 bases. Trimming removed 6 bases from V and 0 bases from J; junction bases left unmatched: 5. The germline V gene has CDR1 MNHEY and CDR2 SVGAGI. This CDR3 is 14 amino acids long. CDR3 nucleotide sequence: TGTGCCAGCAGGACGGGGGGTCACTCCTACGAGCAGTACTTC. This translates into CASRTGGHSYEQYF.

This clone appeared a few times. The chain links TRBV4-2 to TRBJ1-1; the D gene is possibly TRBD1 (6 bases). CDR1 and CDR2 from the germline V gene are LGHNA and YNFKEQ. The CDR3 is made up of 13 amino acids. V shed 1 base and J shed 5 bases, with 8 bases lying between them. CDR3 loop: CASSQVGGTEAFF. For the CDR3, the DNA is TGTGCCAGCAGCCAAGTAGGGGGAACTGAAGCTTTCTTT.

V and J are TRBV18 and TRBJ1-1, with D perhaps TRBD1 (5 bases). Germline CDR1 KGHSH, CDR2 LQKENI. The V end was cut by 2 bases, the J end by 1 base, with 17 bases between. The CDR3 loop spans 17 amino acids. As DNA, the CDR3 is TGTGCCAGCTCACCATTCGGTGGCACGGGGGAGAACACTGAAGCTTTCTTT. This translates into CASSPFGGTGENTEAFF.

The chain is built from TRBV24-1 and TRBJ1-1; unclear D gene. Looked up from germline, CDR1 is KGHDR and CDR2 is SFDVKD. V lost 4 bases to trimming and J lost 1 base, with 6 bases between them. The CDR3 loop spans 13 amino acids. CDR3 residues: CATSDGGNTEAFF. The CDR3 DNA reads as TGTGCCACCAGTGACGGCGGGAACACTGAAGCTTTCTTT.

The CDR3 reads CASSPGTGQGYGYTF. The CDR3 region has the DNA TGTGCCAGCTCACCCGGGACAGGTCAAGGCTATGGCTACACCTTC. The V call is TRBV18, the J call TRBJ1-2, with 8 bases identical to TRBD1. This CDR3 has 15 amino acids. V lost 3 bases to trimming and J lost 4 bases; unmatched junction nucleotides: 7. Per the germline V gene, CDR1 is KGHSH and CDR2 is LQKENI. Filled out from reference TRBV18 and TRBJ1-2, the complete variable domain reads NAGVMQNPRHLVRRRGQEARLRCSPMKGHSHVYWYRQLPEEGLKFMVYLQKENIIDESGMPKERFSAEFPKEGPSILRIQQVVRGDSAAYFCASSPGTGQGYGYTFGSGTRLTVV.

V usage is TRBV5-4 and J usage is TRBJ1-2; 7 positions agree with TRBD1. The trim removed 4 bases at V and 1 base at J, leaving 4 bases unmatched. The CDR3 length is 14 residues. Germline CDR1 is SGHNT and CDR2 is YYREEE (reference sequence). CDR3 sequence reads: CASSTGQINYGYTF. CDR3 nucleotide sequence: TGTGCCAGCAGCACGGGACAGATTAACTATGGCTACACCTTC.

The chain links TRBV11-2 to TRBJ1-4; perhaps TRBD1 as D (6 bases). CDR1 is SGHAT and CDR2 is FQNNGV in the germline V gene. V was shortened by 1 base and J by 0 bases, with 12 bases between the two germline ends. There are 17 residues in the CDR3. The CDR3: CASSLGVGGPTNEKLFF. CDR3 in DNA: TGTGCCAGCAGCTTAGGAGTAGGGGGGCCAACTAATGAAAAACTGTTTTTT.

The chain joins TRBV4-3 to TRBJ2-5; possibly TRBD2 for D (5 bases). Germline assignment: CDR1 LGHNA and CDR2 YSLEER. V dropped 0 bases and J dropped 4 bases, with 12 bases sitting between them. The CDR3 length is 15 residues. The CDR3 sequence: CASSQELGRTETQYF. The DNA of the CDR3 is TGCGCCAGCAGCCAAGAGTTAGGGAGAACAGAGACCCAGTACTTC.

The chain has TRBV9 and TRBJ1-2; a possible D gene is TRBD1 (6 bases). The CDR3 runs 16 residues. CDR1 and CDR2 from the germline V gene are SGDLS and YYNGEE. V was clipped by 0 bases and J by 7 bases, with 19 bases between them. CDR3: CASSVARVNRESGYTF. DNA for the CDR3: TGTGCCAGCAGCGTAGCTCGGGTAAACAGGGAATCTGGCTACACCTTC.

Of note for this clone: The same CDR3 can be traced to other DNA sequences in this sample. The V and J genes are TRBV5-1 and TRBJ2-5, with TRBD1 identical over 10 bases. Germline trimming cut 4 bases from V and 4 bases from J; bases unmatched to any gene: 4. CDR3 length: 14 residues. Germline CDR1 is SGHRS and CDR2 is YFSETQ. In DNA form, the CDR3 reads TGCGCCAGCAGCCCGGGACAGGGGAGAGAGACCCAGTACTTC. It translates to CASSPGQGRETQYF.

The CDR3 loop is CASSLDSLTGINTEAFF. DNA for the CDR3: TGCGCCAGCAGCTTGGATTCTCTCACCGGGATCAACACTGAAGCTTTCTTT. The rearrangement links TRBV5-1 to TRBJ1-1; D call uncertain. The V end was cut by 0 bases, the J end by 2 bases, with 17 bases between. CDR1 and CDR2 from the germline V gene are SGHRS and YFSETQ. The CDR3 length is 17 residues.

Points on this clone: This CDR3 is also generated by other DNA sequences in the sample. V is TRBV29-1 and J is TRBJ1-1; D gene uncertain. The V end was cut by 5 bases, the J end by 1 base, with 8 bases between. Per the germline V gene, CDR1 is SQVTM and CDR2 is ANQGSEA. The CDR3 length is 12 residues. The CDR3 sequence is CSVRTGNTEAFF. CDR3 DNA: TGCAGCGTTCGGACTGGGAACACTGAAGCTTTCTTT.